The rows below give T cell receptor beta chains drawn from one sample of a study of blood T cell repertoires in COVID-19. Generated by immunoSEQ multiplex PCR, the TCRdb table keeps only in-frame clones and is missing some. The sample lists 200,000 to 300,000 clones; nearly 85% were seen once. The sample consisted of peripheral blood. The receptors were sampled from a human donor in a cohort sampled during active COVID-19. Each CDR3 is given with its conserved first and last residue. D genes are given only for firm matches. Clone sizes are given selectively: once, few, many, or a class where the clone is expanded.

clone size	V gene	D gene	J gene	CDR3 length	CDR3 protein	CDR3 DNA
.	TRBV19	.	TRBJ1-5	15	CASSMEGFWGGPQHF	TGTGCCAGTAGTATGGAGGGGTTTTGGGGTGGGCCCCAGCATTTT
.	TRBV7-9	TRBD2	TRBJ2-7	16	CASSSAQAGVFYEQYF	TGTGCCAGCAGCTCCGCTCAAGCGGGAGTATTCTACGAGCAGTACTTC
.	TRBV13	TRBD2	TRBJ2-3	17	CASSSMGLAGGTDTQYF	TGTGCCAGCAGCTCAATGGGACTAGCGGGGGGAACAGATACGCAGTATTTT
.	TRBV5-1	TRBD1	TRBJ2-1	15	CASSLRGQGYNEQFF	TGCGCCAGCAGCTTGAGGGGACAGGGGTACAATGAGCAGTTCTTC
.	TRBV18	TRBD1	TRBJ1-2	16	CASSPPGQPLQYGYTF	TGTGCCAGCTCACCACCGGGACAGCCTCTTCAATATGGCTACACCTTC
once	TRBV18	.	TRBJ1-1	15	CASSPSAGSNTEAFF	TGTGCCAGCTCACCATCGGCCGGGTCCAACACTGAAGCTTTCTTT
.	TRBV2	TRBD1	TRBJ1-5	16	CASRRQLQGAGQPQHF	TGTGCCAGCAGGCGACAGTTACAGGGGGCTGGGCAGCCCCAGCATTTT
.	TRBV11-3	TRBD2	TRBJ2-2	16	CASSSGGGLGTGELFF	TGTGCCAGCAGCTCCGGGGGAGGGTTAGGCACCGGGGAGCTGTTTTTT
.	TRBV10-3	TRBD2	TRBJ2-7	13	CAISERTSDEQYF	TGTGCCATCAGTGAGCGGACTAGCGACGAGCAGTACTTC
.	TRBV5-4	TRBD2	TRBJ2-5	14	CASSPRTSVETQYF	TGTGCCAGCAGCCCGAGGACTAGCGTGGAGACCCAGTACTTC
.	TRBV28	TRBD1	TRBJ1-6	16	CASSSPGQGRNSPLHF	TGTGCCAGCAGTTCCCCTGGACAGGGCCGAAATTCACCCCTCCACTTT
few	TRBV19	TRBD1	TRBJ1-3	15	CASSIGTVKGNTIYF	TGTGCCAGTAGTATCGGGACAGTTAAAGGAAACACCATATATTTT
.	TRBV6-2/TRBV6-3	TRBD1	TRBJ1-6	17	CASSPRTGDRGNSPLHF	TGTGCCAGCAGCCCTCGGACCGGGGACAGGGGGAATTCACCCCTCCACTTT
.	TRBV6-5	TRBD2	TRBJ2-3	16	CASSYLGGTSTDTQYF	TGTGCCAGCAGTTACCTGGGGGGGACTAGCACAGATACGCAGTATTTT
once	TRBV19	TRBD2	TRBJ2-5	15	CASRRLAGAEETQYF	TGTGCCAGTAGAAGACTAGCGGGCGCCGAAGAGACCCAGTACTTC
once	TRBV6-2/TRBV6-3	.	TRBJ2-3	16	CASSYARDTLTDTQYF	TGTGCCAGCAGTTACGCGAGGGACACACTCACAGATACGCAGTATTTT
.	TRBV19	.	TRBJ2-7	13	CASSTVFSYEQYF	TGTGCCAGTAGTACCGTTTTCTCCTACGAGCAGTACTTC
.	TRBV15	TRBD1	TRBJ1-1	17	CATSRDTPRTGNTEAFF	TGTGCCACCAGCAGAGATACCCCCCGGACAGGGAACACTGAAGCTTTCTTT
once	TRBV10-3	TRBD2	TRBJ2-7	15	CAISGWVAGAYEQYF	TGTGCCATCAGTGGTTGGGTAGCGGGAGCATACGAGCAGTACTTC
few	TRBV7-9	TRBD1	TRBJ1-1	14	CASTQGAQGTEAFF	TGTGCCAGCACACAGGGGGCGCAGGGCACTGAAGCTTTCTTT
.	TRBV11-2	.	TRBJ1-1	16	CASSSLRQGRYTEAFF	TGTGCCAGCAGCTCCCTCCGTCAGGGTCGGTACACTGAAGCTTTCTTT
.	TRBV7-8	.	TRBJ2-2	13	CASSSQGSGELFF	TGTGCCAGCAGCTCGCAGGGATCCGGGGAGCTGTTTTTT
few	TRBV2	.	TRBJ1-2	12	CASGAQVYGYTF	TGTGCCAGCGGGGCACAGGTCTATGGCTACACCTTC
.	TRBV6-5	TRBD1	TRBJ2-5	15	CASSYSGTGKETQYF	TGTGCCAGCAGTTACTCAGGGACAGGGAAAGAGACCCAGTACTTC
.	TRBV28	TRBD2	TRBJ2-3	16	CASSSPGAGGLLTQYF	TGTGCCAGCAGTTCCCCGGGAGCGGGGGGACTACTGACGCAGTATTTT
few	TRBV5-6	TRBD2	TRBJ2-3	14	CASSSSGGPDTQYF	TGTGCCAGCAGCTCTAGCGGGGGTCCAGATACGCAGTATTTT
.	TRBV4-3	TRBD2	TRBJ2-3	17	CASSQDGTSGKTDTQYF	TGCGCCAGCAGCCAAGATGGGACTAGCGGAAAAACAGATACGCAGTATTTT
.	TRBV6-1	TRBD1	TRBJ1-2	14	CASSEGTGASRYTF	TGTGCCAGCAGTGAGGGGACAGGGGCCTCTCGCTACACCTTC
.	TRBV2	.	TRBJ1-5	15	CASRRTDYSNQPQHF	TGTGCCAGCAGGAGGACAGACTATAGCAATCAGCCCCAGCATTTT
.	TRBV7-6	.	TRBJ2-5	15	CASRPRQGGWEAQYF	TGTGCCAGCAGACCCCGACAGGGTGGTTGGGAGGCCCAGTACTTC
.	TRBV5-1	.	TRBJ2-5	14	CASSWGREKETQYF	TGCGCCAGCAGCTGGGGCAGGGAAAAAGAGACCCAGTACTTC
.	TRBV5-1	.	TRBJ1-2	16	CASSLGTPASISGYTF	TGCGCCAGCAGCTTGGGGACACCCGCTTCTATCTCCGGCTACACCTTC
.	TRBV2	TRBD1	TRBJ1-2	15	CASRPGTARNYGYTF	TGTGCCAGCAGGCCCGGGACAGCTAGAAACTATGGCTACACCTTC
.	TRBV9	TRBD2	TRBJ2-7	15	CASSRLVGSGNEQYF	TGTGCCAGCAGCCGACTCGTGGGTAGCGGGAACGAGCAGTACTTC
.	TRBV9	TRBD1	TRBJ2-7	17	CASSVDPGTGGLYEQYF	TGTGCCAGCAGCGTGGACCCCGGGACAGGGGGCCTCTACGAGCAGTACTTC
.	TRBV19	.	TRBJ1-1	16	CASSIIWVPRGTEAFF	TGTGCCAGTAGTATCATTTGGGTCCCAAGGGGAACTGAAGCTTTCTTT
.	TRBV7-9	.	TRBJ2-2	11	CASSSGRELFF	TGTGCCAGCAGCTCCGGTCGGGAGCTGTTTTTT
.	TRBV5-4	TRBD1	TRBJ2-7	16	CASSSGPGTGGHEQYF	TGTGCCAGCAGCTCGGGACCAGGGACAGGGGGGCACGAGCAGTACTTC
once	TRBV15	.	TRBJ2-2	15	CATSSPAGNTGELFF	TGTGCCACCAGCAGCCCGGCGGGAAACACCGGGGAGCTGTTTTTT
.	TRBV27	TRBD1	TRBJ2-7	15	CASSPTGQGTYEQYF	TGTGCCAGCAGTCCAACGGGACAGGGTACCTACGAGCAGTACTTC
.	TRBV7-9	TRBD1	TRBJ2-6	18	CASSFTGTGSTGANVLTF	TGTGCCAGCAGCTTTACGGGGACAGGGAGTACTGGGGCCAACGTCCTGACTTTC